A single T cell receptor beta chain is shown here with its context. The sample originates from a study of cytomegalovirus exposure and HLA in healthy donors. The primer mix had 60 Vbeta and 13 Jbeta primers. The data were produced by immunoSEQ multiplex PCR, yet TCRdb's version contains in-frame clones alone and is incomplete. Of around 180,000 clones detected, roughly nine tenths appear once; the ten largest clones hold roughly 0.23%. The CDR3 runs to 15 residues. Germline lookup yields CDR1 MGHRA and CDR2 YSYEKL. The V gene end was trimmed by 3 bases and the J gene end by 6 bases; junction bases not matched to a gene: 6.

The J gene is TRBJ2-4, the V gene TRBV4-1; 9 bases match TRBD1. Sequenced sample: PBMCs. The sequence derives from a girl in the first two years of life in good health and CMV-seronegative. For the CDR3, the DNA is TGCGCCAGCAGCCAGGGGGACAGGGCCGCAAACATTCAGTACTTC. It is translated as CASSQGDRAANIQYF.